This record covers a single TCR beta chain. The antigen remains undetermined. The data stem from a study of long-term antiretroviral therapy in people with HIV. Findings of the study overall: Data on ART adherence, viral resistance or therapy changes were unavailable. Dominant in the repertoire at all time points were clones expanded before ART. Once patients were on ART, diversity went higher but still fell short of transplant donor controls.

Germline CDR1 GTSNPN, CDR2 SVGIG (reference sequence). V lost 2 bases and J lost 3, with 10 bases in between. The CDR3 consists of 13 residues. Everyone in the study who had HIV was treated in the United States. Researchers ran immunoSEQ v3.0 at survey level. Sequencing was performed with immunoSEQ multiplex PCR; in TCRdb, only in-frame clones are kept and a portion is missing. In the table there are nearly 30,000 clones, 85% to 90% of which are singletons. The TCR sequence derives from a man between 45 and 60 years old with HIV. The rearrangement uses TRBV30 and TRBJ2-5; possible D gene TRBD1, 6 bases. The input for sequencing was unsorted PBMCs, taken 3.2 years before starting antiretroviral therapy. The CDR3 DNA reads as TGTGCCTGGAGTATCCGGACAGAAGAGACCCAGTACTTC. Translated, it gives CAWSIRTEETQYF.